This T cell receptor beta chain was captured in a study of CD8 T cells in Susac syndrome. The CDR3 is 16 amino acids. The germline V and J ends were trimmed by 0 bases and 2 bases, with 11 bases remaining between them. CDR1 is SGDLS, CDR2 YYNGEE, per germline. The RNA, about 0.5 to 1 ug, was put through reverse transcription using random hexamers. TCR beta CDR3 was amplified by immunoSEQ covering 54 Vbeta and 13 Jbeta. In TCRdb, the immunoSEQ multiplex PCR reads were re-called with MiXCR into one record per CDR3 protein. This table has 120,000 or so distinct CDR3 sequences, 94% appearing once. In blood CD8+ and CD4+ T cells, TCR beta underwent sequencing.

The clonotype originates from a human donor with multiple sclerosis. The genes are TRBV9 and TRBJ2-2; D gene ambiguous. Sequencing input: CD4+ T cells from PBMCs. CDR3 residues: CASSVDPGVNTGELFF. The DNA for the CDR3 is TGTGCCAGCAGCGTAGATCCGGGTGTTAACACCGGGGAGCTGTTTTTT.